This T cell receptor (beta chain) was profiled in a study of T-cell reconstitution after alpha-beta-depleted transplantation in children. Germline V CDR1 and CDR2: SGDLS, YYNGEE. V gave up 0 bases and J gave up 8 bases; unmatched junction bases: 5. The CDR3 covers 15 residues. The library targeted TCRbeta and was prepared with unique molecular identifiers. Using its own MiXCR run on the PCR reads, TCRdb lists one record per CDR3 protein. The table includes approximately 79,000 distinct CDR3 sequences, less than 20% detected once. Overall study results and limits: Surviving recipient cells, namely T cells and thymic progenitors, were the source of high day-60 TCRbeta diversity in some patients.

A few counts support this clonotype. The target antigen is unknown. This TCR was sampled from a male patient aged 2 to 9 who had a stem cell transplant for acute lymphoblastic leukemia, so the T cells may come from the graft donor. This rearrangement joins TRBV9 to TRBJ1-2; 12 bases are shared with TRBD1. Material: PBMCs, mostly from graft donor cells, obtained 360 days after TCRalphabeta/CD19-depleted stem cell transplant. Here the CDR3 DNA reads TGTGCCAGCAGCGTAGCAAGGGGACAGGGGGCAGGCTACACCTTC. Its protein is CASSVARGQGAGYTF.